The source of this T cell receptor (beta chain) is a study of follicular helper T cells after annual influenza vaccination. On the study more broadly: For some subjects, blood spans the 2013-2014, 2014-2015 and 2015-2016 annual vaccinations. Study conclusions and caveats: ICOS-CD38- cTfh most often held earlier Day 7 ICOS+CD38+ clones.

Measured with immunoSEQ multiplex PCR; TCRdb has only the in-frame clones, and not every one. Of about 6,800 clones listed, 70% to 90% are singletons. This clone was seen a single time. The antigen remains unidentified. Noted time point: 2015-2016 season, 7 days after influenza vaccination. Adults received seasonal inactivated influenza vaccine, with sorted blood CD4 subsets sequenced before and after. Donors with HIV/AIDS, active malignancy, immunomodulators or active illness were excluded. Trimming shortened V by 1 base and J by 2 bases, and 9 bases separated the two germline ends. The germline V gene has CDR1 SQVTM and CDR2 ANQGSEA. This CDR3 contains 14 residues.

This clonotype was sampled from an adult who received the influenza vaccine. Specimen: CXCR5+ CD38- circulating T follicular helper cells from blood, collected 7 days after influenza vaccination. Subset in this sample: circulating Tfh, non-naive CD4+CXCR5+PD-1+ (ICOS+CD38+ or ICOS-CD38-). The chain carries TRBV29-1 and TRBJ1-5, with D perhaps TRBD1 (5 bases). This CDR3 is CSVEVGGGNQPQHF. The DNA for the CDR3 is TGCAGCGTTGAAGTCGGGGGGGGCAATCAGCCCCAGCATTTT.